The T cell receptor beta chain under discussion was sequenced for a study of CD8 T cells in Susac syndrome. There are a few counts of this clonotype. Antigen unknown. Findings of the study overall: The relatively small number of individuals in the TCR sequencing and HLA analysis was acknowledged by the study.

Trimming at V came to 4 bases and at J to 8 bases, leaving 4 bases not matched to a gene. The CDR3 covers 14 residues. Germline V gives CDR1 SGDLS, CDR2 YYNGEE. cDNA came from approximately 0.5 to 1 ug RNA primed by random hexamers. Amplification of TCR beta CDR3 by immunoSEQ multiplex PCR spanned 54 Vbeta and 13 Jbeta. TCRdb re-derived calls from the immunoSEQ multiplex PCR reads in MiXCR, one entry per CDR3 protein. The table records fewer than 350,000 distinct CDR3 sequences, 89% of them present only once. CD8+ and CD4+ T cells taken from blood had their TCR beta sequenced. The origin of this receptor is a human donor with multiple sclerosis. Material for sequencing was CD8+ T cells from PBMCs. The chain uses TRBV9 and TRBJ2-1; 12 bases fit TRBD2. As DNA, the CDR3 is TGTGCCAGCAGCACTAGCGGGAGGTCCGATGAGCAGTTCTTC. Translating it yields CASSTSGRSDEQFF.